This T cell receptor (beta chain) was sequenced during a study of response to subunit inactivated influenza vaccine (dated by TCRdb to about 2018). Background on the whole study: To follow how T cells responded to a trivalent subunit inactivated influenza vaccine, the researchers relied on deep quantitative profiling of the T cell receptor repertoire.

The method was RT-PCR. The sequencer was an Illumina HiSeq 2500. TCRdb itself trimmed the public reads at Q25 with fastp, ran MiXCR and retained productive beta chains. All rows with the same CDR3 protein become a single entry with the most common DNA and genes. Counted in this sample were 800,000 or so distinct CDR3 sequences; 21% of them appeared once. The ten biggest clones cover approximately 10% of the sample. Here is what the overall study found, with its caveats: The authors proposed that each seasonal influenza vaccination may bring in only a limited number of new T cells.

This clonotype was observed many times. Its antigen has not been determined. Base quality data are lacking; no much larger clone is found one base away. This clonotype was obtained from a man aged 50 or older who received an inactivated influenza vaccine. Donor details come from another sample of the same person, matched by shared clones. The starting material was PBMCs from blood, obtained more than 4 days after vaccination.

The CDR3 sequence is CASSSLGQTSTDTQYF. In nucleotides, the sequence is TGTGCCAGCAGTTCGCTAGGGCAAACTAGCACAGATACGCAGTATTTT. The V and J segments used are TRBV6-5 and TRBJ2-3; the D gene is not confidently resolved. CDR1 and CDR2, looked up from the germline V gene, are MNHEY and SVGAGI. Deletion took 4 bases off V and 0 bases off J, with a span of 14 bases between the germline ends. From the cysteine through the phenylalanine, the CDR3 covers 16 amino acids. Only CDR3 DNA remains: 48 bases, in frame from the first base.